The source of this T cell receptor beta chain is a study of cytomegalovirus exposure and HLA in healthy donors. Study-wide findings and caveats: Later analysis found that TCR beta chains associated with HLA were more clonally expanded than other, equally common chains. The authors later linked a missense DCLRE1C variant to TCR beta V- and J-gene trimming. An apparent linkage of common viral pathogens to several of the most significant clusters emerged in a later analysis.

Primers: 60 Vbeta forward and 13 Jbeta reverse. Sequencing used immunoSEQ multiplex PCR; TCRdb keeps in-frame clones, though not all of them. The top ten hold roughly 2.5% of the sample, which has some 130,000 clones, about 79% seen once. V trimming: 7 bases; J trimming: 10 bases; junction bases outside the gene matches: 10. This CDR3 spans 14 amino acids. Germline V gene data show CDR1 as SGHRS and CDR2 as YFSETQ. In regard to this clone: Its antigen is as yet unknown.

The sample consisted of PBMCs. This receptor was taken from a man aged 50-59 years in good health and CMV-seronegative. This chain uses TRBV5-1 with TRBJ1-6; 8 nucleotides align to TRBD1. CDR3 amino acids: CASRLLDRDSPLHF. DNA for the CDR3: TGCGCCAGCCGTTTGTTGGACAGGGACTCACCCCTCCACTTT. The complete variable domain, with remaining parts taken from reference TRBV5-1 and TRBJ1-6, reads KAGVTQTPRYLIKTRGQQVTLSCSPISGHRSVSWYQQTPGQGLQFLFEYFSETQRNKGNFPGRFSGRQFSNSRSEMNVSTLELGDSALYLCASRLLDRDSPLHFGNGTRLTVT.